The 29 T cell receptor beta chains in this list originate from one sample, sequenced in a study of cytomegalovirus exposure and HLA in healthy donors. 60 Vbeta and 13 Jbeta primers were used in PCR. This table comes from immunoSEQ multiplex PCR, and its TCRdb copy is limited to in-frame clones, with some not included. The sample consists of 150,000 to 200,000 clones, about 79% of them appearing once. The material sequenced was PBMCs. The receptors shown here come from a man in his fifties in good health and CMV-seropositive.

The chain employs TRBV19 and TRBJ1-1; D might be TRBD1 (5 bases). Trimming took off 1 base at V and 11 bases at J, with 20 bases between the two ends. Germline V gene lookup returns CDR1 LNHDA and CDR2 SQIVND (reference sequence). CDR3 length equals 15 residues. This CDR3 is CASSIAMDPGRDAFF. DNA of the CDR3: TGTGCCAGTAGTATAGCAATGGATCCAGGGAGGGACGCTTTCTTT.

V is TRBV30 and J is TRBJ1-1, with a tentative D call TRBD1 (5 bases). Trimming removed 7 bases from V and 5 bases from J, with 20 bases in between. The germline V gene encodes CDR1 GTSNPN and CDR2 SVGIG (reference sequence). The CDR3 totals 14 residues. This chain's CDR3 is CALGLRVGYTEAFF. In DNA form, the CDR3 reads TGTGCCTTGGGACTTCGCGTGGGGTATACTGAAGCTTTCTTT.

V usage is TRBV5-8 and J usage is TRBJ2-1; 11 bases are a match to TRBD2. Germline-derived CDR1 and CDR2 are SGHTS and YDEGEE. The CDR3 contains 18 residues. After removal of 2 bases from V and 4 bases from J, the junction contained 11 bases not matched to a gene. This CDR3 is CASSLRGSGGAPYNEQFF. CDR3 nucleotides: TGTGCCAGCAGCTTACGGGGTAGCGGGGGGGCACCGTACAATGAGCAGTTCTTC.

The chain recombines TRBV5-6 with TRBJ1-1, with 8 bases identical to TRBD1. Trimming at V came to 4 bases and at J to 4 bases, leaving 12 bases not matched to a gene. Germline CDR1 reads SGHDT; CDR2 reads YYEEEE. This CDR3 region has 16 residues. DNA for the CDR3: TGTGCCAGCAGCCCTCCAGGGGGCTATAGGGGCACTGAAGCTTTCTTT. This gives the protein CASSPPGGYRGTEAFF.

This chain joins TRBV2 and TRBJ2-3, with TRBD2 matching 7 bases. There are 15 residues in the CDR3. The J segment lost 2 bases and the V segment lost 5 bases, leaving 7 bases of the junction unmatched. Germline lookup yields CDR1 SNHLY and CDR2 FYNNEI. This chain's CDR3 is CASSPDSGHTDTQYF. The CDR3, as DNA: TGTGCCAGCAGTCCTGATAGCGGGCACACAGATACGCAGTATTTT.

The chain combines TRBV9 with TRBJ2-1; D is ambiguous. From germline, CDR1 is SGDLS and CDR2 YYNGEE. CDR3 length equals 15 residues. Trimming stripped 0 bases from V and 2 bases from J, with 9 bases between. The CDR3 is CASSVVAEAYNEQFF. CDR3 nucleotides: TGTGCCAGCAGCGTAGTGGCAGAAGCCTACAATGAGCAGTTCTTC.

This rearrangement joins TRBV2 to TRBJ2-7; TRBD1 might be the D (6 bases). Germline V gives CDR1 SNHLY, CDR2 FYNNEI. This CDR3 is built from 15 residues. Trimming removed 1 base at V and 0 bases at J, with 10 bases between. The CDR3, as DNA: TGTGCCAGCAGTGAAGGTACGGACAGCTCCTACGAGCAGTACTTC. Its protein product is CASSEGTDSSYEQYF.

The V call is TRBV18, the J call TRBJ2-7; D might be TRBD2 (5 bases). This CDR3 has 13 residues. CDR1 is KGHSH and CDR2 is LQKENI in the germline V gene. The germline V and J ends were trimmed by 4 bases and 4 bases, with 11 bases remaining between them. CDR3 coding DNA: TGTGCCAGCTCACTAAAAGGCGGGTACGAGCAGTACTTC. This sequence encodes CASSLKGGYEQYF.

The table lists this clone with a few counts. The chain joins TRBV6-1 to TRBJ2-5; TRBD2 agrees at 8 bases. CDR3 size: 17 residues. Germline V gene data show CDR1 as MNHNS and CDR2 as SASEGT. V dropped 1 base and J dropped 4; count of bases not matched to a gene: 11. The CDR3 spells CASSEVSSGDGGETQYF. CDR3 DNA: TGTGCCAGCAGTGAAGTTAGTAGCGGGGATGGGGGAGAGACCCAGTACTTC.

The V call is TRBV2, the J call TRBJ1-2; 8 bases map to TRBD1. This CDR3 has 14 residues. Germline V gives CDR1 SNHLY, CDR2 FYNNEI. The junction had 3 bases not matched to a gene; V was cut back by 4 bases and J by 2 bases. CDR3 region: CASSVTGGNYGYTF. CDR3 coding DNA: TGTGCCAGCAGTGTTACAGGGGGGAACTATGGCTACACCTTC.

This chain links TRBV13 with TRBJ2-1; D perhaps matches TRBD2 (6 bases). Looked up from germline, CDR1 is PRHDT and CDR2 is FYEKMQ (reference sequence). Trimming took 8 bases from V and 2 from J, leaving 16 bases between them. The CDR3 covers 15 residues. The CDR3 protein is CASRPGGGTYNEQFF. The CDR3 region has the DNA TGTGCCAGCCGACCCGGGGGAGGCACCTACAATGAGCAGTTCTTC.

V usage is TRBV7-8 and J usage is TRBJ2-5, with D possibly being TRBD2 (7 bases). The J call may be faulty, since TRBJ2-7 better matches the DNA end. Germline V gene data show CDR1 as SGHVS and CDR2 as FQNEAQ. The CDR3 runs 19 residues. CDR3 sequence (DNA): TGTGCCAGCAGCTTAATTTTTAGGGGGGGAACACCTTCCATATACGAGCAGTACTTC. Residues: CASSLIFRGGTPSIYEQYF.

The chain joins TRBV5-4 to TRBJ2-5; 13 nucleotides align to TRBD2. Germline CDR1 and CDR2: SGHNT and YYREEE (reference sequence). V lost 0 bases to trimming and J lost 5 bases; unmatched junction nucleotides: 4. The CDR3 is made up of 16 amino acids. CDR3 in amino acids: CASSLGLAGGGETQYF. CDR3 nucleotides: TGTGCCAGCAGCTTGGGACTAGCGGGAGGCGGGGAGACCCAGTACTTC.

The chain carries TRBV11-2 and TRBJ2-1; D gene unclear. CDR3 size: 13 residues. V was shortened by 5 bases and J by 7 bases, with 12 bases between the two germline ends. Per germline, CDR1 SGHAT and CDR2 FQNNGV. Here the CDR3 DNA reads TGTGCCAGCAGCCTCCGACTGGTTAATGAGCAGTTCTTC. As protein: CASSLRLVNEQFF.

V and J are TRBV11-2 and TRBJ1-1, with D possibly TRBD1 on 5 matching bases. Per germline, CDR1 SGHAT and CDR2 FQNNGV. With 4 bases removed from V and 4 bases from J, the gap between germline ends came to 16 bases. The CDR3 spans 15 residues. For the CDR3, the DNA is TGTGCCAGCAGCTATTTTCCTGGAGGGGTCACTGAAGCTTTCTTT. Amino acids: CASSYFPGGVTEAFF.

V is TRBV6-6 and J is TRBJ2-5; D remains ambiguous. Germline CDR1 and CDR2: MNHNY and SVGAGI (reference sequence). Trimming shortened V by 4 bases and J by 2 bases, and 5 bases separated the two germline ends. The CDR3 totals 12 residues. CDR3 in DNA: TGTGCCAGCAGTTTACAGCAAGAGACCCAGTACTTC. Residues: CASSLQQETQYF.

This chain links TRBV5-5 with TRBJ1-2; D gene uncertain. Germline CDR1 SGHKS, CDR2 YYEKEE (reference sequence). Trimming removed 0 bases at V and 4 bases at J, with 13 bases between. The CDR3 sequence is 15 residues long. The CDR3 nucleotides read TGTGCCAGCAGCTTGGCCATGCGGCCGAGCTATGGCTACACCTTC. This gives the protein CASSLAMRPSYGYTF.

Here the CDR3 reads CASSMAGNTGELFF. CDR3 DNA: TGTGCCAGTAGTATGGCTGGGAACACCGGGGAGCTGTTTTTT. The genes are TRBV19 and TRBJ2-2; D ambiguous. V was cut by 3 bases and J by 1 base, with 6 bases left in between. In germline, CDR1 is LNHDA, CDR2 SQIVND (reference sequence). The CDR3 has 14 amino acids.

This clone occurred many times. The CDR3 coding sequence is TGTGCCAGTGAGAGGACAGGGGTAGGAGATACGCAGTATTTT. Amino acid sequence: CASERTGVGDTQYF. This sequence joins TRBV2 and TRBJ2-3; 9 bases match TRBD1. Trimming at V came to 9 bases and at J to 5 bases, leaving 9 bases not matched to a gene. Germline V lookup: CDR1 SNHLY, CDR2 FYNNEI. The CDR3 spans 14 residues.

This chain links TRBV5-6 with TRBJ1-2, with 8 bases aligning to TRBD1. Germline values: CDR1 SGHDT, CDR2 YYEEEE. The J segment lost 5 bases and the V segment lost 0 bases, leaving 3 bases of the junction unmatched. This CDR3 is 14 amino acids long. CDR3: CASSLGQGSYGYTF. The CDR3 bases are TGTGCCAGCAGCTTGGGACAGGGGAGTTATGGCTACACCTTC.

The chain has TRBV2 and TRBJ2-1, with 10 bases aligning to TRBD1. The J segment lost 1 base and the V segment lost 6 bases, leaving 3 bases of the junction unmatched. The CDR3 consists of 15 residues. Germline V gene lookup returns CDR1 SNHLY and CDR2 FYNNEI. CDR3 loop: CASRKDRGSYNEQFF. The CDR3 DNA follows: TGTGCCAGCAGGAAGGACAGGGGGTCCTACAATGAGCAGTTCTTC.

The chain recombines TRBV9 with TRBJ2-3; TRBD2 matches at 12 bases. The CDR3 runs to 16 residues. Germline V gene data show CDR1 as SGDLS and CDR2 as YYNGEE. The ends lost 3 bases at V and 7 bases at J; junction bases unmatched: 9. CDR3 DNA sequence: TGTGCCAGCAGCGCGCAGACTAGCGGGGGTCCCCATACGCAGTATTTT. Translating gives CASSAQTSGGPHTQYF.

A word on this clone: At the DNA level, this CDR3 is encoded by other sequences in the same sample as well. This chain connects TRBV4-1 to TRBJ1-1, with D perhaps matching TRBD1 (5 bases). Trimming took off 0 bases at V and 0 bases at J, with 8 bases between the two ends. Germline V gives CDR1 MGHRA, CDR2 YSYEKL. This CDR3 has 15 residues. The CDR3 region has the DNA TGCGCCAGCAGCCAAGATCCAGGGTTGAACACTGAAGCTTTCTTT. This gives the protein CASSQDPGLNTEAFF.

This chain joins TRBV19 and TRBJ2-1; 7 nucleotides align to TRBD1. The CDR3 totals 17 residues. Germline V gene data show CDR1 as LNHDA and CDR2 as SQIVND (reference sequence). The trim removed 0 bases at V and 2 bases at J, leaving 7 bases unmatched. The CDR3, as DNA: TGTGCCAGTAGTATAGAAAGGGGGCTGGTCCCCTACAATGAGCAGTTCTTC. It encodes CASSIERGLVPYNEQFF.

The chain is built from TRBV5-5 and TRBJ1-1; 8 bases line up with TRBD1. The CDR3 has 15 amino acids. V trimming: 0 bases; J trimming: 4 bases; junction bases outside the gene matches: 5. Germline V gene sequence: CDR1 SGHKS, CDR2 YYEKEE (reference sequence). Here the CDR3 reads CASSLEDRAITEAFF. The CDR3 nucleotides are TGTGCCAGCAGCTTGGAGGACAGGGCAATCACTGAAGCTTTCTTT.

Turning to this clone: Other DNA sequences of this sample code for an identical CDR3. This chain connects TRBV5-5 to TRBJ2-5; 7 bases fit TRBD1. The CDR3 runs 16 residues. V lost 2 bases, J lost 4 bases, and 11 bases stayed unmatched. Germline V gene data show CDR1 as SGHKS and CDR2 as YYEKEE (reference sequence). The CDR3 nucleotides read TGTGCCAGCAGCTTACGTGGACAGGAACTTGGAGAGACCCAGTACTTC. As protein: CASSLRGQELGETQYF. The whole variable domain, filled in from reference TRBV5-5 and TRBJ2-5, reads DAGVTQSPTHLIKTRGQQVTLRCSPISGHKSVSWYQQVLGQGPQFIFQYYEKEERGRGNFPDRFSARQFPNYSSELNVNALLLGDSALYLCASSLRGQELGETQYFGPGTRLLVL.

This chain joins TRBV27 and TRBJ2-7; 8 positions agree with TRBD1. Germline CDR1 MNHEY, CDR2 SMNVEV (reference sequence). The CDR3 runs 13 residues. The V segment lost 5 bases and the J segment 3 bases; nucleotides outside the gene matches: 3. CDR3 nucleotides: TGTGCCAGCAGTGACGGACAGGGCTACGAGCAGTACTTC. Translated, it gives CASSDGQGYEQYF.

The chain uses TRBV2 and TRBJ2-3, with 12 bases that match TRBD2. The germline V gene encodes CDR1 SNHLY and CDR2 FYNNEI. The trim removed 4 bases at V and 2 bases at J, leaving 4 bases unmatched. CDR3 length: 16 amino acids. CDR3 nucleotide sequence: TGTGCCAGCAGTGCGGGACTAGCGGGCCCCACAGATACGCAGTATTTT. It translates to CASSAGLAGPTDTQYF.

The CDR3 DNA reads TGTGCCAGCAGCCAAGCTCCAGGGTTAGGCGGGGAGCTGTTTTTT. Protein: CASSQAPGLGGELFF. V gene TRBV14 combines with J gene TRBJ2-2; possible D gene TRBD1, 5 bases. Trimming left V 1 base short and J 7 bases short, with 13 bases between. Germline V gene sequence: CDR1 SGHDN, CDR2 FVKESK. The CDR3 totals 15 residues.